Listed below are T cell receptor beta chains from one sample, sequenced in a study of technical replicates of blood from several donors. The repertoire was sequenced with immunoSEQ multiplex PCR; TCRdb's copy has only in-frame clones and lacks some. The sample has tens of thousands of clones, about 93% seen once. Sequencing was carried out using T cells isolated from PBMCs. All receptors derive from a human donor in good health. The CDR3 runs from the conserved cysteine through the conserved F or W. Fields, in order: V gene, D gene, J gene, clone size, CDR3 DNA, CDR3 protein. The D gene is left open where the match is weak. For some rows the clone size is stated as once, few or many, or as a class when expanded; others skip it.

v_call: TRBV7-8; d_call: TRBD2; j_call: TRBJ2-1; clone_size: NA; cdr3_nt: TGTGCCAGCAGCCCGAGGCGACTAGCGGGGGGGTGGCCCTACAATGAGCAGTTCTTC; cdr3_aa: CASSPRRLAGGWPYNEQFF
v_call: TRBV19; d_call: NA; j_call: TRBJ1-1; clone_size: NA; cdr3_nt: TGTGCCAGTAGTATTCGGGTCAGCAACACTGAAGCTTTCTTT; cdr3_aa: CASSIRVSNTEAFF
v_call: TRBV21-1; d_call: NA; j_call: TRBJ2-6; clone_size: NA; cdr3_nt: TGTGCCAGCAGCAAAGTTATGACCGGGGGGAGCTCTGGGGCCAACGTCCTGACTTTC; cdr3_aa: CASSKVMTGGSSGANVLTF
v_call: TRBV28; d_call: NA; j_call: TRBJ2-7; clone_size: NA; cdr3_nt: TGTGCCAGCAGTTTATCCTCAGGCTACGAGCAGTACTTC; cdr3_aa: CASSLSSGYEQYF
v_call: TRBV7-6; d_call: TRBD2; j_call: TRBJ2-2; clone_size: NA; cdr3_nt: TGTGCCAGCAGCTCGGGACTAGCAGACGGGGAGCTGTTTTTT; cdr3_aa: CASSSGLADGELFF
v_call: TRBV5-4; d_call: TRBD1; j_call: TRBJ2-3; clone_size: once; cdr3_nt: TGTGCCAGCAGCTTGGGGGACAGGGGGCACACAGATACGCAGTATTTT; cdr3_aa: CASSLGDRGHTDTQYF
v_call: TRBV30; d_call: NA; j_call: TRBJ2-1; clone_size: NA; cdr3_nt: TGTGCCTGGACCACCCCCCCAGGGGACAATGAGCAGTTCTTC; cdr3_aa: CAWTTPPGDNEQFF
v_call: TRBV27; d_call: TRBD1; j_call: TRBJ1-5; clone_size: NA; cdr3_nt: TGTGCCAGCAGCAGACAGGGCCTCAATCAGCCCCAGCATTTT; cdr3_aa: CASSRQGLNQPQHF
v_call: TRBV29-1; d_call: TRBD1; j_call: TRBJ2-7; clone_size: once; cdr3_nt: TGCAGCGTTGAAGAGGGACAGGGATACGAGCAGTACTTC; cdr3_aa: CSVEEGQGYEQYF
v_call: TRBV7-2; d_call: TRBD2; j_call: TRBJ2-7; clone_size: NA; cdr3_nt: TGTGCCAGCAGCCCGCTAGCGGGGGGGCCTAGGTCCTACGAGCAGTACTTC; cdr3_aa: CASSPLAGGPRSYEQYF
v_call: TRBV10-3; d_call: NA; j_call: TRBJ1-1; clone_size: NA; cdr3_nt: TGTGCCATCAGTGAACAGGGCATGAACACTGAAGCTTTCTTT; cdr3_aa: CAISEQGMNTEAFF
v_call: TRBV4-1; d_call: NA; j_call: TRBJ2-7; clone_size: NA; cdr3_nt: TGCGCCAGCAGCCCCCTGGGGAGCTCCTACGAGCAGTACTTC; cdr3_aa: CASSPLGSSYEQYF
v_call: TRBV7-7; d_call: NA; j_call: TRBJ2-5; clone_size: NA; cdr3_nt: TGTGCTAGCAGCTTAGTTAGCCGGGAGACCCAGTACTTC; cdr3_aa: CASSLVSRETQYF
v_call: TRBV4-1; d_call: NA; j_call: TRBJ2-3; clone_size: NA; cdr3_nt: TGCGCCAGCAGCCCTGTGGGAGTCCGGACAGATACGCAGTATTTT; cdr3_aa: CASSPVGVRTDTQYF
v_call: TRBV4-2; d_call: TRBD2; j_call: TRBJ2-3; clone_size: NA; cdr3_nt: TGTGCCAGCAGCCAAGCCTTTGGGACTAGTGGGAGCACAGATACGCAGTATTTT; cdr3_aa: CASSQAFGTSGSTDTQYF
v_call: TRBV6-1; d_call: NA; j_call: TRBJ2-1; clone_size: NA; cdr3_nt: TGTGCCAGCAGTGAAACGGTTGTACCTTACAATGAGCAGTTCTTC; cdr3_aa: CASSETVVPYNEQFF
v_call: TRBV9; d_call: TRBD2; j_call: TRBJ2-3; clone_size: NA; cdr3_nt: TGTGCCAGCAGTCCTACTAGCGGGGGGCCCCTATACACAGATACGCAGTATTTT; cdr3_aa: CASSPTSGGPLYTDTQYF
v_call: TRBV4-1; d_call: TRBD2; j_call: TRBJ2-5; clone_size: NA; cdr3_nt: TGCGCCAGCAGCCAAGAGTCGGGACTAGCTGCAGAGACCCAGTACTTC; cdr3_aa: CASSQESGLAAETQYF
v_call: TRBV7-9; d_call: TRBD1; j_call: TRBJ2-1; clone_size: once; cdr3_nt: TGTGCCAGCAGTCTCACAGGGGTAAATGAGCAGTTCTTC; cdr3_aa: CASSLTGVNEQFF
v_call: TRBV28; d_call: NA; j_call: TRBJ1-5; clone_size: NA; cdr3_nt: TGTGCCAGCAGTCCGGGACAAGAACATCAGCCCCAGCATTTT; cdr3_aa: CASSPGQEHQPQHF
v_call: TRBV4-2; d_call: TRBD1; j_call: TRBJ1-3; clone_size: NA; cdr3_nt: TGTGCCAGCAGCCAAGAAGGACAGGGGTGGTCTGGAAACACCATATATTTT; cdr3_aa: CASSQEGQGWSGNTIYF
v_call: TRBV5-8; d_call: TRBD1; j_call: TRBJ1-2; clone_size: NA; cdr3_nt: TGTGCCAGCAGCCTCCGGGCAGGGGGCTATGGCTACACCTTC; cdr3_aa: CASSLRAGGYGYTF
v_call: TRBV9; d_call: NA; j_call: TRBJ1-1; clone_size: few; cdr3_nt: TGTGCCAGCAGCCCGGGGGGGAGTGAAGCTTTCTTT; cdr3_aa: CASSPGGSEAFF
v_call: TRBV4-1; d_call: NA; j_call: TRBJ1-5; clone_size: NA; cdr3_nt: TGCGCCAGCAGCCAGGCCGGACAGAGCAATCAGCCCCAGCATTTT; cdr3_aa: CASSQAGQSNQPQHF
v_call: TRBV5-1; d_call: TRBD1; j_call: TRBJ1-1; clone_size: NA; cdr3_nt: TGCGCCAGCAGCTTTGAGGGGGCGCGGTTGAACACTGAAGCTTTCTTT; cdr3_aa: CASSFEGARLNTEAFF
v_call: TRBV6-5; d_call: NA; j_call: TRBJ2-5; clone_size: once; cdr3_nt: TGTGCCAGTTTAAGACTCGGCGTCGATGGGGAGACCCAGTACTTC; cdr3_aa: CASLRLGVDGETQYF
v_call: TRBV25-1; d_call: TRBD1; j_call: TRBJ2-7; clone_size: NA; cdr3_nt: TGTGCCAGCAGTGAAGACAGGGACTACGAGCAGTACTTC; cdr3_aa: CASSEDRDYEQYF
v_call: TRBV11-1; d_call: NA; j_call: TRBJ2-7; clone_size: NA; cdr3_nt: TGTGCCAGCAGCTTAGCGGGCCTCTCCTACGAGCAGTACTTC; cdr3_aa: CASSLAGLSYEQYF
v_call: TRBV5-4; d_call: NA; j_call: TRBJ2-5; clone_size: NA; cdr3_nt: TGTGCCAGCAGCGTGGGACCGCCCAGGGAGACCCAGTACTTC; cdr3_aa: CASSVGPPRETQYF
v_call: TRBV4-1; d_call: TRBD1; j_call: TRBJ1-2; clone_size: NA; cdr3_nt: TGCGCCAGCAGCTCCGGACAGGGCCGTAACTATGGCTACACCTTC; cdr3_aa: CASSSGQGRNYGYTF
v_call: TRBV28; d_call: NA; j_call: TRBJ1-2; clone_size: NA; cdr3_nt: TGTGCCAGCAGTACGCCACAGGGAAACTATGGCTACACCTTC; cdr3_aa: CASSTPQGNYGYTF
v_call: TRBV19; d_call: NA; j_call: TRBJ2-1; clone_size: NA; cdr3_nt: TGTGCCAGTAGTATCGTACAGGCCTCCTACAATGAGCAGTTCTTC; cdr3_aa: CASSIVQASYNEQFF
v_call: TRBV6-5; d_call: TRBD1; j_call: TRBJ1-2; clone_size: NA; cdr3_nt: TGTGCCAGCACCCGGACAGGGGGGCTACCCTATGGCTACACCTTC; cdr3_aa: CASTRTGGLPYGYTF
v_call: TRBV28; d_call: NA; j_call: TRBJ2-7; clone_size: NA; cdr3_nt: TGTGCCAGCAGTGGCCGGTGGGGCGAGAAAACCTACGAGCAGTACTTC; cdr3_aa: CASSGRWGEKTYEQYF
v_call: TRBV11-1; d_call: TRBD1; j_call: TRBJ2-7; clone_size: NA; cdr3_nt: TGTGCCAGCAGACTCAGGGGGCCTGCCTACGAGCAGTACTTC; cdr3_aa: CASRLRGPAYEQYF
v_call: TRBV4-1; d_call: NA; j_call: TRBJ1-1; clone_size: few; cdr3_nt: TGCGCCAGCAGCCTGTCTATGAACACTGAAGCTTTCTTT; cdr3_aa: CASSLSMNTEAFF
v_call: TRBV7-9; d_call: NA; j_call: TRBJ1-1; clone_size: once; cdr3_nt: TGTGCCAGCAGCTCCCCGGTCGGGGGAAACACTGAAGCTTTCTTT; cdr3_aa: CASSSPVGGNTEAFF
v_call: TRBV10-3; d_call: NA; j_call: TRBJ2-1; clone_size: NA; cdr3_nt: TGTGCCATCAGCCTCTACAATGAGCAGTTCTTC; cdr3_aa: CAISLYNEQFF
v_call: TRBV15; d_call: TRBD2; j_call: TRBJ2-1; clone_size: NA; cdr3_nt: TGTGCCACCAGCAGAGTGATAGCGGGGGGCCGACATTACAATGAGCAGTTCTTC; cdr3_aa: CATSRVIAGGRHYNEQFF
v_call: TRBV10-3; d_call: TRBD1; j_call: TRBJ1-1; clone_size: few; cdr3_nt: TGTGCCATCAGTGTCAGACAGGGGAACACTGAAGCTTTCTTT; cdr3_aa: CAISVRQGNTEAFF
v_call: TRBV5-1; d_call: TRBD2; j_call: TRBJ2-1; clone_size: NA; cdr3_nt: TGCGCCAGCATTGGTGGGAGGGGCAACAATGAGCAGTTCTTC; cdr3_aa: CASIGGRGNNEQFF